The following is a T cell receptor (beta chain) sequence with its context. The antigen remains unidentified. The repertoire was sequenced with immunoSEQ multiplex PCR; TCRdb's copy has only in-frame clones and lacks some. The sample shows around 450,000 clones, nearly 90% of them seen only once. This record comes from a study of Ad26.COV2.S vaccination and SARS-CoV-2 variants. The CDR3 has 15 amino acids. V gave up 5 bases and J gave up 9 bases, with 17 bases separating them. Germline-derived CDR1 and CDR2 are ENHRY and SYGVKD. This sample's treatment: 15 to 20 received Ad26.COV2.S at low or high dose, single or two shots; 5 received placebo; per-sample allocation not given. Sampling was performed 63 days after the first vaccine or placebo injection. The donor was a Boston adult aged 18-55 years. Expressing Wuhan-strain SARS-CoV-2 spike, an Ad26 vector served as the vaccine. General study results and limits: Post-vaccination spike-specific CD8+ and CD4+ T cell responses reportedly had substantial breadth.

J is TRBJ1-6 and V is TRBV10-3; no clear D gene. Material: peripheral blood, obtained in a trial of Ad26.COV2.S vaccine versus placebo. This receptor was taken from a person between 18 and 59 years old who received the Ad26.COV2.S COVID-19 vaccine or a placebo. As DNA, the CDR3 is TGTGCCATCAGTTCATGGGAGGCAAGTGGTTCACCCCTCCACTTT. Translated, it gives CAISSWEASGSPLHF.